Listed below are T cell receptor beta chains from one sample, sequenced in a study of CD8+ T cells in alopecia areata. Clones were read by immunoSEQ multiplex PCR, and TCRdb kept only the in-frame ones, dropping some. Counted here are roughly 8,000 clones, around two thirds occurring once; the ten biggest clones make up about 14%. The material was skin, obtained at week 0. These receptors all come from a human donor with alopecia areata. Both conserved end residues are part of each CDR3. A D gene is named only where the DNA matches it firmly. Some rows mark clone size as missing; the rest say once, few, many or name a class of expanded clone.

TRBV19,TRBD2,TRBJ2-3,-,TGTGCCAGTAACCCCGGGACTACCTACACAGATACGCAGTATTTT,CASNPGTTYTDTQYF
TRBV10-1,-,TRBJ2-7,few,TGCGCCAGCAGTGTGGGACGAGGGCCTTACGAGCAGTACTTC,CASSVGRGPYEQYF
TRBV2,-,TRBJ2-1,-,TGTGCCAGCAGTTTGGACAATGAGCAGTTCTTC,CASSLDNEQFF
TRBV27,TRBD1,TRBJ1-2,-,TGTGCCAGCAGTCCAGGGGGGGGTTATGGCTACACCTTC,CASSPGGGYGYTF
TRBV2,-,TRBJ2-3,few,TGTGCCAGCAGGGAAGGGCCTCTCGCAGATACGCAGTATTTT,CASREGPLADTQYF
TRBV6-6,-,TRBJ1-1,-,TGTGCCAGCCGCCCAATCGGGGGAATGAACACTGAAGCTTTCTTT,CASRPIGGMNTEAFF
TRBV5-1,TRBD2,TRBJ2-4,-,TGCGCCAGCAGCTTGGAACCTAGCGGGGGAGCCAAAAACATTCAGTACTTC,CASSLEPSGGAKNIQYF
TRBV16,-,TRBJ1-1,-,TGTGCCAGCAGCCGTCGCGAAGGGGACACTGAAGCTTTCTTT,CASSRREGDTEAFF
TRBV12-5,TRBD1,TRBJ1-6,-,TGTGCTAGTGGTCTTCCCCCCTCGACAGGGTTGGATTCACCCCTCCACTTT,CASGLPPSTGLDSPLHF
TRBV11-1,-,TRBJ1-1,-,TGTGCCAGCAGCTTATCCCCGAACACTGAAGCTTTCTTT,CASSLSPNTEAFF
TRBV7-7,-,TRBJ2-2,-,TGTGCCAGCAGCTTAGATAGGCGGACCGGGGAGCTGTTTTTT,CASSLDRRTGELFF
TRBV6-6,-,TRBJ1-1,-,TGTGCCAGCAGTTACTACGGGACTGTCACTGAAGCTTTCTTT,CASSYYGTVTEAFF
TRBV19,TRBD1,TRBJ2-1,-,TGTGCCAGTAGTTCATACCCGGGACAGGGGCACAGGGGCTCCTACAATGAGCAGTTCTTC,CASSSYPGQGHRGSYNEQFF
TRBV6-1,-,TRBJ2-1,-,TGTGCCAGCAGTGAGTACAGGGCTGAGCAGTTCTTC,CASSEYRAEQFF
TRBV1,-,TRBJ2-1,-,TGCACCAGCAGCCTGAGGGGGGCGGCCAGCGAGCAGTTCTTC,CTSSLRGAASEQFF
TRBV6-1,TRBD2,TRBJ2-1,-,TGTGCCAGCAAGCGGGGGCCCGAAGTGTATGAGCAGTTCTTC,CASKRGPEVYEQFF
TRBV5-6,TRBD1,TRBJ2-2,-,TGTGCCAGCAGCCAGGACAGGGGAATTATCGGGGAGCTGTTTTTT,CASSQDRGIIGELFF
TRBV7-9,-,TRBJ2-1,few,TGTGCCAGCAGCTTAGGATACAATGAGCAGTTCTTC,CASSLGYNEQFF
TRBV19,-,TRBJ1-5,-,TGTGCCAGTGATCCTTCCGGGACCTGGTCGGGGCCCCAGCATTTT,CASDPSGTWSGPQHF
TRBV6-4,-,TRBJ2-2,-,TGTGCCAGCAAACGGACCGGGGAGCTGTTTTTT,CASKRTGELFF